Listed here are 28 T cell receptor beta chains from one sample, sequenced in a study of PD-1 blockade in classical Hodgkin lymphoma. After autologous stem cell transplantation all patients relapsed, and prior brentuximab vedotin exposure differed between cohorts. Produced via immunoSEQ multiplex PCR; TCRdb's table is partial and in-frame only. The sample has about 26,000 clones, 67% seen once. Sequencing was performed on peripheral blood mononuclear cells (PBMCs), taken before the second cycle of nivolumab. These receptors originate from a human donor with classical Hodgkin lymphoma.

This clone came up once. The rearrangement uses TRBV27 and TRBJ1-1, with 7 bases lining up with TRBD1. J gave up 4 bases and V 3 bases, and 5 bases lay outside the gene matches. CDR1 is MNHEY, CDR2 SMNVEV, per germline (reference sequence). The CDR3 spans 14 residues. This CDR3 reads CASSFLDRATEAFF. CDR3 sequence (DNA): TGTGCCAGCAGTTTCCTTGACAGGGCCACTGAAGCTTTCTTT.

J is TRBJ2-7 and V is TRBV5-5, with D possibly being TRBD2 (5 bases). V lost 7 bases to trimming and J lost 0 bases, with 14 bases between them. The CDR3 contains 14 residues. The germline CDR1 and CDR2 sequences are SGHKS and YYEKEE (reference sequence). CDR3 sequence reads: CASRGPRSSYEQYF. CDR3 bases: TGTGCCAGCCGAGGGCCCCGAAGCTCCTACGAGCAGTACTTC.

The chain has TRBV2 and TRBJ1-5; D gene unclear. This CDR3 is built from 16 residues. The germline V gene encodes CDR1 SNHLY and CDR2 FYNNEI. V lost 4 bases and J lost 2, with 15 bases in between. CDR3 in amino acids: CASSGISTWGNQPQHF. The CDR3 DNA follows: TGTGCCAGCAGTGGCATATCGACTTGGGGCAATCAGCCCCAGCATTTT.

A few counts support this clone. The V call is TRBV30, the J call TRBJ1-6; a possible D gene is TRBD1 (6 bases). V lost 1 base and J 7 bases, leaving 11 bases between the germline ends. This CDR3 is built from 14 residues. Germline V gene lookup returns CDR1 GTSNPN and CDR2 SVGIG (reference sequence). The CDR3 sequence: CAWSEGQPNSPLHF. Written as DNA, the CDR3 is TGTGCCTGGAGTGAAGGACAGCCGAATTCACCCCTCCACTTT.

The chain has TRBV28 and TRBJ2-7; no clear D. Germline CDR1 and CDR2: MDHEN and SYDVKM. This CDR3 has 15 amino acids. The ends were cut back, 6 bases at V and 3 bases at J, with 18 bases in the middle. CDR3 amino acids: CASSYQDAPDYEQYF. In DNA form, the CDR3 reads TGTGCCAGCAGCTACCAGGACGCCCCGGACTACGAGCAGTACTTC.

The chain combines TRBV4-2 with TRBJ2-5; 9 positions match TRBD2. This CDR3 is 14 amino acids long. The V segment lost 2 bases and the J segment 5 bases; nucleotides outside the gene matches: 3. CDR1 and CDR2 from the germline V gene are LGHNA and YNFKEQ. CDR3 amino acids: CASSQLAGMETQYF. CDR3 nucleotides: TGTGCCAGCAGCCAACTAGCGGGAATGGAGACCCAGTACTTC.

This sequence joins TRBV7-9 and TRBJ2-7; unclear D gene. The CDR3 runs to 14 residues. Germline CDR1 and CDR2: SEHNR and FQNEAQ (reference sequence). V dropped 3 bases and J dropped 2 bases, with 11 bases sitting between them. The CDR3 protein is CASSFDLGTYEQYF. For the CDR3, the DNA is TGTGCCAGCAGCTTTGACCTGGGAACCTACGAGCAGTACTTC.

The genes are TRBV9 and TRBJ1-2; 9 bases align to TRBD1. The CDR3 totals 15 residues. V lost 4 bases, J lost 7 bases, and 11 bases stayed unmatched. Germline lookup yields CDR1 SGDLS and CDR2 YYNGEE. CDR3 residues: CASSSFNRGRGGYTF. CDR3 DNA sequence: TGTGCCAGCAGCTCCTTTAACAGGGGGCGAGGTGGCTACACCTTC.

The V and J genes are TRBV5-1 and TRBJ2-5, with D tentatively TRBD1 or TRBD2 (5 bases each). In germline, CDR1 is SGHRS, CDR2 YFSETQ. V lost 0 bases, J lost 5 bases, and 11 bases lay in between. The length of the CDR3 is 14 residues. The CDR3 nucleotides are TGCGCCAGCAGCTTGGGGGGGACGCGGGAGACCCAGTACTTC. Its translation: CASSLGGTRETQYF.

There are a few counts of this clone. The genes are TRBV28 and TRBJ2-7; D possibly corresponds to TRBD1 (5 bases). The CDR3 extends over 12 amino acids. Trimming removed 4 bases at V and 7 bases at J, with 11 bases between. Germline V gene data show CDR1 as MDHEN and CDR2 as SYDVKM. The CDR3 DNA reads as TGTGCCAGCAGTTCTGCAGGGTGGGAGCAGTACTTC. Its translation: CASSSAGWEQYF.

The rearrangement joins TRBV6-5 to TRBJ1-4; maybe TRBD1 (5 bases). This CDR3 comprises 13 residues. V dropped 6 bases and J dropped 3 bases, with 8 bases sitting between them. The V gene's germline CDR1 is MNHEY and CDR2 SVGAGI. CDR3 sequence reads: CASRGPPNEKLFF. Here the CDR3 DNA reads TGTGCCAGCAGGGGACCCCCTAATGAAAAACTGTTTTTT.

The J gene is TRBJ2-5, the V gene TRBV7-2; 8 nucleotides match TRBD2. V gave up 8 bases and J gave up 7 bases; unmatched junction bases: 12. This CDR3 contains 14 residues. In germline, CDR1 is SGHTA, CDR2 FQGNSA. This CDR3 reads CASALGLGGRTQYF. The CDR3 DNA reads as TGTGCCAGCGCTCTGGGACTAGGGGGTCGGACCCAGTACTTC.

This clone was observed a handful of times. The V and J genes are TRBV4-3 and TRBJ1-2, with D perhaps TRBD1 (5 bases). The CDR3 sequence is 16 residues long. Per the germline V gene, CDR1 is LGHNA and CDR2 is YSLEER. V lost 4 bases, J lost 0 bases, and 15 bases lay in between. The CDR3 nucleotides read TGCGCCAGCAGCCGCGCCGGAACAGGCCCTAACTATGGCTACACCTTC. It yields the protein CASSRAGTGPNYGYTF.

V usage is TRBV6-6 and J usage is TRBJ1-1; TRBD1 matches at 8 bases. The J segment lost 3 bases and the V segment lost 7 bases, leaving 7 bases of the junction unmatched. This CDR3 region has 14 residues. Germline CDR1 is MNHNY and CDR2 is SVGAGI (reference sequence). The CDR3 is CASTYRGKYTEAFF. Here the CDR3 DNA reads TGTGCCAGCACCTACAGGGGGAAGTACACTGAAGCTTTCTTT.

The gene calls are TRBV5-4 and TRBJ2-1; D call uncertain. Per germline, CDR1 SGHNT and CDR2 YYREEE (reference sequence). The CDR3 has 14 residues. Trimming removed 0 bases from V and 3 bases from J, with 7 bases in between. The CDR3 DNA reads as TGTGCCAGCAGCTTGGCCGTTCACTACAATGAGCAGTTCTTC. Translated: CASSLAVHYNEQFF.

The V gene is TRBV5-1, the J gene TRBJ2-7; 7 nucleotides agree with TRBD1. Trimming at V came to 4 bases and at J to 0 bases, leaving 4 bases not matched to a gene. This CDR3 spans 14 amino acids. CDR1 is SGHRS and CDR2 is YFSETQ in the germline V gene. CDR3 residues: CASSRQGTSYEQYF. CDR3 in DNA: TGCGCCAGCAGCCGACAGGGCACCTCCTACGAGCAGTACTTC.

The V and J genes are TRBV7-2 and TRBJ2-5; 7 bases map to TRBD1. V lost 3 bases and J lost 5; bases outside the gene matches: 3. Per the germline V gene, CDR1 is SGHTA and CDR2 is FQGNSA. This CDR3 spans 13 amino acids. The CDR3 bases are TGTGCCAGCAGCTTCGACAGGGTTGAGACCCAGTACTTC. Protein product: CASSFDRVETQYF.

This clone turned up a few times. The chain links TRBV5-1 to TRBJ2-3, with TRBD2 as a possible D gene (6 bases). Germline loops: CDR1 SGHRS, CDR2 YFSETQ. The length of the CDR3 is 14 residues. Deletions cut 4 bases from V and 1 base from J, with 10 bases between. The chain's CDR3 is CASSRTTGTDTQYF. As DNA, the CDR3 is TGCGCCAGCAGCCGGACTACCGGCACAGATACGCAGTATTTT. Full variable domain (outside the CDR3, taken from reference TRBV5-1 and TRBJ2-3): KAGVTQTPRYLIKTRGQQVTLSCSPISGHRSVSWYQQTPGQGLQFLFEYFSETQRNKGNFPGRFSGRQFSNSRSEMNVSTLELGDSALYLCASSRTTGTDTQYFGPGTRLTVL.

The chain has TRBV19 and TRBJ2-2, with 8 bases matching TRBD2. Germline V gene sequence: CDR1 LNHDA, CDR2 SQIVND (reference sequence). The CDR3 contains 19 residues. V lost 4 bases, J lost 6 bases, and 19 bases stayed unmatched. The CDR3 loop is CASSKKKRGPSGMAGELFF. CDR3 DNA: TGTGCCAGTAGTAAGAAGAAGCGGGGGCCCTCGGGGATGGCCGGGGAGCTGTTTTTT.

With respect to this clone: Within the sample, other DNA sequences also encode this same CDR3. V is TRBV7-9 and J is TRBJ2-5; no clear D gene. Germline assignment: CDR1 SEHNR and CDR2 FQNEAQ (reference sequence). The CDR3 length is 13 residues. Trimming took off 3 bases at V and 0 bases at J, with 5 bases between the two ends. Here the CDR3 reads CASSLGHQETQYF. CDR3 sequence (DNA): TGTGCCAGCAGCTTGGGCCACCAAGAGACCCAGTACTTC.

This clone was seen once. The V gene is TRBV9, the J gene TRBJ2-7; no reliable D call. There are 14 residues in the CDR3. Per the germline V gene, CDR1 is SGDLS and CDR2 is YYNGEE. Between the trimmed V and J ends, which lost 0 bases and 6 bases, there was a span of 13 bases. In DNA, the CDR3 is TGTGCCAGCAGCGTAGGATCACTGGCCTCCGAGCAGTACTTC. As protein: CASSVGSLASEQYF. The full variable domain, completed using reference TRBV9 and TRBJ2-7, is DSGVTQTPKHLITATGQRVTLRCSPRSGDLSVYWYQQSLDQGLQFLIQYYNGEERAKGNILERFSAQQFPDLHSELNLSSLELGDSALYFCASSVGSLASEQYFGPGTRLTVT.

This clone has just a few counts. The chain links TRBV6-1 to TRBJ1-2; no clear D. The length of the CDR3 is 14 residues. The ends were cut back, 3 bases at V and 4 bases at J, with 12 bases in the middle. Germline V gives CDR1 MNHNS, CDR2 SASEGT. CDR3 coding DNA: TGTGCCAGCAGTGATCATTCAGTGCGCTATGGCTACACCTTC. This sequence encodes CASSDHSVRYGYTF.

There are a few counts of this clone. The V call is TRBV5-1, the J call TRBJ2-3; 9 nucleotides line up with TRBD2. Looked up from germline, CDR1 is SGHRS and CDR2 is YFSETQ. The CDR3 is 17 residues long. V dropped 0 bases and J dropped 0; count of bases not matched to a gene: 5. The CDR3 region is CASSLGASGISTDTQYF. For the CDR3, the DNA is TGCGCCAGCAGCTTGGGGGCTAGCGGGATTAGCACAGATACGCAGTATTTT.

This chain uses TRBV19 with TRBJ2-5; a weak D match, TRBD1 (6 bases). Trimming pared 4 bases from V and 4 bases from J, leaving 10 bases between. The germline CDR1 and CDR2 sequences are LNHDA and SQIVND (reference sequence). The CDR3 totals 13 residues. CDR3 nucleotides: TGTGCCAGTAGTACCACAGGGATAGAGACCCAGTACTTC. Translating it yields CASSTTGIETQYF.

This clone turned up a few times. The chain links TRBV5-1 to TRBJ1-1; D is perhaps TRBD1 (6 bases). CDR1 and CDR2 (germline): SGHRS, YFSETQ. Trimming removed 0 bases from V and 2 bases from J, with 14 bases in between. This CDR3 has 16 amino acids. Here the CDR3 reads CASSLGGRGINTEAFF. CDR3 nucleotides: TGCGCCAGCAGCTTGGGCGGCAGGGGTATCAACACTGAAGCTTTCTTT.

CDR3 sequence (DNA): TGTGCCAGCACCCCCGGGACAGGGTACACAGATACGCAGTATTTT. Residues: CASTPGTGYTDTQYF. This rearrangement joins TRBV9 to TRBJ2-3, with 9 nucleotides matching TRBD1. Trimming cost V 6 bases and J 2 bases; bases outside gene matches: 7. CDR3 size: 15 residues. Germline lookup yields CDR1 SGDLS and CDR2 YYNGEE.

The chain employs TRBV7-2 and TRBJ2-1; D is perhaps TRBD2 (7 bases). The CDR3 sequence is 15 residues long. Germline V gene data show CDR1 as SGHTA and CDR2 as FQGNSA. V was clipped by 1 base and J by 7 bases, with 14 bases between them. CDR3 protein: CASSLGAGAWNEQFF. CDR3 coding DNA: TGTGCCAGCAGCTTAGGGGCGGGGGCTTGGAATGAGCAGTTCTTC.

The rearrangement uses TRBV6-1 and TRBJ1-3, with no clear D. Germline V CDR1 and CDR2: MNHNS, SASEGT. V shed 8 bases and J shed 3 bases, with 8 bases lying between them. CDR3 length: 12 amino acids. The CDR3 DNA sequence: TGTGCCAGCTTAGGATTTGGAAACACCATATATTTT. The encoded protein is CASLGFGNTIYF.